This TCR beta chain was retrieved from a study of CD8 T cells in Susac syndrome. RNA amounts of about 0.45 to 1 ug underwent reverse transcription with random hexamers. The TCR beta CDR3 was amplified by immunoSEQ multiplex PCR across 54 Vbeta, 13 Jbeta. In TCRdb, the immunoSEQ multiplex PCR reads were re-called with MiXCR into one record per CDR3 protein. The table includes 150,000 to 200,000 distinct CDR3 sequences, approximately 95% detected once. The multiple sclerosis controls were treatment-naive patients, and their relapsing-remitting disease was stable or active. Negative isolation yielded CD4+ and CD8+ T cells, and FACS enriched TEMRA cells. CDR1 SGHVS and CDR2 FQNEAQ come from the germline V gene. The CDR3 sequence is 15 residues long. The V end lost 3 bases, the J end lost 0 bases, and 9 bases lay between the germline ends.

This TCR derives from a human donor with multiple sclerosis. The chain is built from TRBV7-8 and TRBJ2-1; D is uncertain. Material for sequencing was CD4+ T cells from PBMCs. CDR3 in DNA: TGTGCCAGCAGCTTTACCGGTAGCTCCTACAATGAGCAGTTCTTC. This gives the protein CASSFTGSSYNEQFF.